Shown below are 17 T cell receptor beta chains from a single sample sequenced in a study of STAT5B mutations in CD4+ large granular lymphocyte leukemia. The method was immunoSEQ multiplex PCR; TCRdb's version includes in-frame clones alone and lacks a portion of them. The table lists fewer than 35,000 clones, 69% of them singletons. The sequenced sample was CD4+ T cells from blood buffy coats. Receptors were obtained from a human donor in good health.

This clone was counted a few times. The chain couples TRBV6-6 to TRBJ1-2, with 12 bases fitting TRBD1. This CDR3 region has 14 residues. Per germline, CDR1 MNHNY and CDR2 SVGAGI (reference sequence). Trimming cost V 6 bases and J 8 bases; bases outside gene matches: 7. The CDR3 loop is CASRVAGTGGGYTF. Here the CDR3 DNA reads TGTGCCAGCAGGGTTGCCGGGACAGGGGGCGGCTACACCTTC.

This clone has a handful of counts. The chain joins TRBV29-1 to TRBJ2-2; D is possibly TRBD1 (6 bases). Germline V gene sequence: CDR1 SQVTM, CDR2 ANQGSEA. The CDR3 spans 11 residues. CDR3 region: CGSGETGELFF. The CDR3 DNA follows: TGCGGCTCAGGGGAAACCGGGGAGCTGTTTTTT.

The chain employs TRBV4-3 and TRBJ2-1, with 9 positions matching TRBD2. The CDR3 covers 15 residues. From germline, CDR1 is LGHNA and CDR2 YSLEER. Trimming removed 4 bases from V and 5 bases from J; junction bases left unmatched: 6. In DNA, the CDR3 is TGCGCCAGCAGCCGGCGGGGGGGCAGTGACAATGAGCAGTTCTTC. It is translated as CASSRRGGSDNEQFF.

The V and J genes are TRBV2 and TRBJ2-3; TRBD1 aligns across 11 bases. This CDR3 is 18 amino acids long. With 10 bases clipped from V and 1 base from J, the junction kept 16 bases outside the gene matches. CDR1 SNHLY and CDR2 FYNNEI come from the germline V gene. This chain's CDR3 is CATTSGTGGIFGTDTQYF. For the CDR3, the DNA is TGTGCCACCACCTCCGGGACAGGGGGTATCTTTGGCACAGATACGCAGTATTTT.

There are a few counts of this clone. The chain employs TRBV25-1 and TRBJ2-3; D tentatively fits TRBD1 or TRBD2 (6 bases each). The CDR3 is 11 amino acids. V lost 2 bases and J 11 bases, leaving 8 bases between the germline ends. The germline gives CDR1 MGHDK, CDR2 SYGVNS. The CDR3 region has the DNA TGTGCCAGCAGTGAAGGAGGGGGGCAGTATTTT. It is translated as CASSEGGGQYF.

This sequence joins TRBV7-2 and TRBJ1-6, with 7 bases matching TRBD1. The CDR3 runs 14 residues. Germline lookup yields CDR1 SGHTA and CDR2 FQGNSA. V was pared by 1 base and J by 10 bases, with 4 bases of the junction left unmatched. The CDR3 protein is CASSLGGGASPLHF. The CDR3 region has the DNA TGTGCCAGCAGCTTAGGAGGGGGCGCCTCACCCCTCCACTTT.

The CDR3 sequence is CAWRIPGRVNTEAFF. Written as DNA, the CDR3 is TGTGCCTGGAGGATTCCGGGACGCGTGAACACTGAAGCTTTCTTT. V is TRBV30 and J is TRBJ1-1, with D maybe TRBD1 (5 bases). The CDR3 is 15 amino acids. V gave up 3 bases and J gave up 0 bases, with 14 bases separating them. Germline CDR1 reads GTSNPN; CDR2 reads SVGIG (reference sequence).

This chain links TRBV5-1 with TRBJ1-2, with TRBD1 matching over 7 bases. J gave up 6 bases and V 3 bases, and 8 bases lay outside the gene matches. CDR1 is SGHRS and CDR2 is YFSETQ in the germline V gene. The CDR3 has 14 residues. CDR3 coding DNA: TGCGCCAGCAGCTCGTCTGGTCAGGGGGATGGCTACACCTTC. This sequence encodes CASSSSGQGDGYTF.

This chain links TRBV5-1 with TRBJ2-5; D is undetermined. CDR1 and CDR2 (germline): SGHRS, YFSETQ. The CDR3 length is 12 residues. Trimming stripped 0 bases from V and 6 bases from J, with 6 bases between. The CDR3 region is CASSLVGKTQYF. In DNA, the CDR3 is TGCGCCAGCAGCTTGGTAGGGAAGACCCAGTACTTC.

This clone has just a few counts. The J gene is TRBJ1-2, the V gene TRBV7-9, with D possibly being TRBD1 (6 bases). Germline CDR1 is SEHNR and CDR2 is FQNEAQ (reference sequence). V gave up 4 bases and J gave up 4 bases, with 10 bases separating them. This CDR3 contains 13 residues. CDR3 amino acids: CASSSGVGYGYTF. The DNA of the CDR3 is TGTGCCAGCAGCTCAGGGGTCGGCTATGGCTACACCTTC. Filled out from reference TRBV7-9 and TRBJ1-2, the complete variable domain reads DTGVSQNPRHKITKRGQNVTFRCDPISEHNRLYWYRQTLGQGPEFLTYFQNEAQLEKSRLLSDRFSAERPKGSFSTLEIQRTEQGDSAMYLCASSSGVGYGYTFGSGTRLTVV.

This clone was counted a single time. The chain combines TRBV9 with TRBJ2-2; D gene uncertain. Trimming shortened V by 0 bases and J by 0 bases, and 9 bases separated the two germline ends. This CDR3 region has 16 residues. In germline, CDR1 is SGDLS, CDR2 YYNGEE. In DNA, the CDR3 is TGTGCCAGCAGCGTAGTCCCCTCACCGAACACCGGGGAGCTGTTTTTT. It translates to CASSVVPSPNTGELFF.

The chain employs TRBV5-4 and TRBJ1-2, with D perhaps matching TRBD1 (5 bases). Germline CDR1 SGHNT, CDR2 YYREEE (reference sequence). V lost 4 bases and J lost 5, with 15 bases in between. The CDR3 covers 14 residues. CDR3 sequence: CASSRTGDRYGYTF. The CDR3 nucleotides read TGTGCCAGCAGCCGTACAGGAGACCGGTATGGCTACACCTTC.

This clone was counted a few times. This chain uses TRBV7-9 with TRBJ1-1; D not resolved. The CDR3 extends over 12 amino acids. The V gene lost 1 base and the J gene lost 4 bases, with 4 bases spanning the gap. CDR1 is SEHNR and CDR2 is FQNEAQ in the germline V gene (reference sequence). CDR3: CASSLVSTEAFF. CDR3 DNA: TGTGCCAGCAGCTTAGTGTCCACTGAAGCTTTCTTT.

The chain has TRBV7-9 and TRBJ1-2; 7 positions match TRBD1. The V gene's germline CDR1 is SEHNR and CDR2 FQNEAQ (reference sequence). The CDR3 consists of 13 residues. Trimming took 4 bases from V and 6 from J; bases not matched to a gene: 5. Written as DNA, the CDR3 is TGTGCCAGCAGCTCCGACAGGGAAAATGGCTACACCTTC. It translates to CASSSDRENGYTF.

The chain uses TRBV10-3 and TRBJ2-1, with D perhaps being TRBD1 or TRBD2 (5 bases each). V was trimmed by 3 bases and J by 4 bases, leaving 37 bases between them. In germline, CDR1 is ENHRY, CDR2 SYGVKD. This CDR3 spans 23 amino acids. The CDR3: CAISDSPGPRGGPSKTRYNEQFF. The CDR3, as DNA: TGTGCCATCAGTGATTCGCCGGGACCGAGGGGCGGCCCTTCAAAAACGAGATACAATGAGCAGTTCTTC.

The chain couples TRBV6-1 to TRBJ2-7; TRBD1 agrees at 11 bases. Trimming at V came to 7 bases and at J to 6 bases, leaving 11 bases not matched to a gene. Germline CDR1 is MNHNS and CDR2 is SASEGT. The CDR3 consists of 15 residues. The CDR3: CASMLAGTGGIEQYF. CDR3 coding DNA: TGTGCCAGCATGCTTGCCGGGACAGGGGGAATCGAGCAGTACTTC.

In nucleotides, the CDR3 is TGCGCCAGCAGCCAAGACCCTAGGGGGCTGTATGGCTACACCTTC. Translating it yields CASSQDPRGLYGYTF. The gene calls are TRBV4-1 and TRBJ1-2; 7 bases are shared with TRBD1. CDR1 is MGHRA, CDR2 YSYEKL, per germline. The CDR3 runs 15 residues. Unmatched junction bases numbered 6, after V lost 0 bases and J lost 5 bases.